This TCR beta chain comes out of a study of shared clonotypes between healthy human individuals. Using immunoSEQ multiplex PCR, the repertoire was profiled, and TCRdb retains in-frame clones only, with some absent. The sample consists of about 610,000 clones, roughly 97% of them appearing once. CDR1 and CDR2 (germline): SNHLY, FYNNEI. The CDR3 contains 14 residues. Trimming took 7 bases from V and 0 from J, leaving 13 bases between them. The sequence was collected from a woman younger than 45 in good health. The V call is TRBV2, the J call TRBJ2-7; D tentatively reads TRBD1 or TRBD2 (5 bases each). Specimen: naive CD4+ T cells sorted from blood. Sample subset: CD45RA+ positively selected. CDR3 protein: CASKVRESSYEQYF. The CDR3 nucleotides are TGTGCCAGCAAAGTCAGGGAGAGCTCCTACGAGCAGTACTTC.